This T cell receptor beta chain was recovered during a study of CD8 T cells in Susac syndrome. Looking at the study overall: Blood was drawn from patients with Susac syndrome. At that point, they were therapy-naive, on corticosteroids, or on intravenous immunoglobulin alone.

While CD8+ and CD4+ T cells were isolated negatively, TEMRA cells were enriched by FACS. On this clonotype itself: The target antigen is unknown.

CDR3 length equals 14 residues. Trimming took 4 bases from V and 6 from J; bases not matched to a gene: 6. CDR1 is MGHRA, CDR2 YSYEKL, per germline. The RNA, roughly 0.45 to 1 ug, was put through reverse transcription using random hexamers. The immunoSEQ assay covered 54 Vbeta and 13 Jbeta segments for CDR3. TCRdb called the immunoSEQ multiplex PCR reads again in MiXCR, with one record for every CDR3 protein. The table shows about 130,000 distinct CDR3 sequences, with approximately 95% occurring only once. Whole-study findings and limits: The total CD8+ repertoires contained 15 to 20 Susac-specific public clones, and the CD8+ TEMRA repertoires contained about five.

The rearrangement links TRBV4-1 to TRBJ2-7; 10 positions match TRBD2. This TCR came from a human donor with Susac syndrome. The source material was CD8+ T cells from PBMCs. The CDR3 bases are TGCGCCAGCAGCCGGGGCACTAGCGGGACCGAGCAGTACTTC. Translated: CASSRGTSGTEQYF.